This TCR beta chain appears in the sequencing data of a study of blood T cell repertoires in COVID-19. Overall study: The United States, Italy and Spain provided the acute and convalescent COVID-19 samples. PBMCs, B-cell-depleted T cells, or T cells provided the cDNA or gDNA that made up the material.

In the original analysis: Nucleated cell number was recorded as an estimate derived from reference gene primer amplification. Measured with immunoSEQ multiplex PCR; TCRdb has only the in-frame clones, and not every one. V, J and clone size are those of that table, while D and trimming were read from the DNA. The sample has about 100,000 clones, 85% seen once. This CDR3 is 14 amino acids long. V was trimmed by 5 bases and J by 0 bases, leaving 7 bases between them. CDR1 SGHVS and CDR2 FNYEAQ come from the germline V gene. The chain combines TRBV7-6 with TRBJ2-2, with D hard to call. Sample: peripheral blood. This clonotype was obtained from a man in his fifties with active or convalescent COVID-19. CDR3 bases: TGTGCCAGCAGCCGCCTAGCGAACACCGGGGAGCTGTTTTTT. This sequence encodes CASSRLANTGELFF. Based on the CDR3 plus reference TRBV7-6 and TRBJ2-2, the full variable domain is GAGVSQSPRYKVTKRGQDVALRCDPISGHVSLYWYRQALGQGPEFLTYFNYEAQQDKSGLPNDRFSAERPEGSISTLTIQRTEQRDSAMYRCASSRLANTGELFFGEGSRLTVL.